The 18 T cell receptor beta chains below were found in one sample sequenced in a study of blood T cells in healthy people across ages. A second PCR, run for about 7 to 11 cycles, used a sample-barcoded 5' primer plus a J-beta primer mix. TCRdb re-called the 5' RACE reads through MiXCR, storing one row per CDR3 protein. The repertoire has over 1.5 million distinct CDR3 sequences, less than 50% of them found once; the top ten carry 2.1%. Sequenced sample: blood. The source of these receptors is a woman aged 40 to 50 in good health.

This rearrangement joins TRBV3-1 to TRBJ2-3; D possibly uses TRBD1 or TRBD2 (5 bases each). Germline CDR1 is LGHDT and CDR2 is YNNKEL (reference sequence). Trimming took off 1 base at V and 6 bases at J, with 17 bases between the two ends. The CDR3 length is 16 residues. The CDR3 reads CASSQALGLAGDTQYF. The DNA for the CDR3 is TGTGCCAGCAGCCAAGCCCTGGGGCTAGCTGGCGATACGCAGTATTTT.

This clonotype was detected only a few times. V gene TRBV6-6 combines with J gene TRBJ2-7; 9 nucleotides agree with TRBD1. The CDR3 spans 14 residues. Trimming took 5 bases from V and 5 from J; bases not matched to a gene: 7. CDR1 is MNHNY and CDR2 is SVGAGI in the germline V gene (reference sequence). This chain's CDR3 is CASSTGGAVNEQYF. The DNA of the CDR3 is TGTGCCAGCAGTACAGGGGGCGCTGTAAACGAGCAGTACTTC.

Notes on this clonotype: At one end the junction does not follow the germline gene, possibly because of a read error. This rearrangement joins TRBV5-5 to TRBJ1-5, with D perhaps matching TRBD1 (5 bases). The CDR3 length is 13 residues. Germline V gene lookup returns CDR1 SGHKS and CDR2 YYEKEE (reference sequence). This CDR3 is CASGLEGSQPQHF. The CDR3 DNA reads as TGTGCCAGCGGCTTGGAGGGGAGTCAGCCCCAGCATTTT.

A remark on this clonotype: The junction does not match germline at one end; this may be a read error. This sequence joins TRBV14 and TRBJ2-1; a weak D match, TRBD1 (5 bases). CDR1 is SGHDN, CDR2 FVKESK, per germline. This CDR3 spans 15 amino acids. Here the CDR3 reads CARSQATGSYNEQFF. CDR3 bases: TGTGCCAGGAGCCAAGCTACAGGCTCCTACAATGAGCAGTTCTTC. Full variable domain (remainder filled in from reference TRBV14 and TRBJ2-1): EAGVTQFPSHSVIEKGQTVTLRCDPISGHDNLYWYRRVMGKEIKFLLHFVKESKQDESGMPNNRFLAERTGGTYSTLKVQPAELEDSGVYFCARSQATGSYNEQFFGPGTRLTVL.

This clonotype was found a few times. This chain links TRBV7-9 with TRBJ2-5, with D maybe TRBD1 (5 bases). The CDR3 loop spans 15 amino acids. The germline V gene has CDR1 SEHNR and CDR2 FQNEAQ (reference sequence). V lost 4 bases to trimming and J lost 2 bases, with 14 bases between them. The CDR3 sequence is CASSYGPTDQETQYF. The CDR3 DNA is TGTGCCAGCAGCTACGGACCGACAGATCAAGAGACCCAGTACTTC.

Worth noting for this clonotype: The junction differs from germline at one of its ends, possibly a read error. This chain uses TRBV5-5 with TRBJ2-6; TRBD1 or TRBD2 may be the D gene (6 bases each). Germline lookup yields CDR1 SGHKS and CDR2 YYEKEE (reference sequence). The CDR3 has 19 amino acids. The CDR3 DNA sequence: TGTGCCAGCAGCTTGGCCGCAGGGGCACGGCTAGGAGGGGTCAACGTCCTGACTTTC. This translates into CASSLAAGARLGGVNVLTF.

The rearrangement uses TRBV29-1 and TRBJ2-1; TRBD1 matches at 9 bases. CDR3 size: 13 residues. Germline CDR1 reads SQVTM; CDR2 reads ANQGSEA. V lost 8 bases to trimming and J lost 4 bases; unmatched junction nucleotides: 6. CDR3 residues: CSLGTGLYNEQFF. Here the CDR3 DNA reads TGCAGCCTGGGGACAGGGCTATACAATGAGCAGTTCTTC.

This clonotype was detected only a few times. The genes are TRBV11-2 and TRBJ2-1, with D possibly matching TRBD1 (6 bases). This CDR3 has 15 residues. V shed 5 bases and J shed 0 bases, with 11 bases lying between them. Germline CDR1 SGHAT, CDR2 FQNNGV. Here the CDR3 reads CASSGLRGSYNEQFF. The CDR3, as DNA: TGTGCCAGCAGCGGTCTCAGGGGCTCCTACAATGAGCAGTTCTTC. The whole variable domain, remainder taken from reference TRBV11-2 and TRBJ2-1, is EAGVAQSPRYKIIEKRQSVAFWCNPISGHATLYWYQQILGQGPKLLIQFQNNGVVDDSQLPKDRFSAERLKGVDSTLKIQPAKLEDSAVYLCASSGLRGSYNEQFFGPGTRLTVL.

This chain joins TRBV11-2 and TRBJ2-7, with TRBD1 matching over 11 bases. The J call may be wrong; the DNA end is better matched by TRBJ2-5. The CDR3 is 15 residues long. Germline V lookup: CDR1 SGHAT, CDR2 FQNNGV. The CDR3 nucleotides read TGTGCCAGCAGCTTAGGATGGACAGGGGGCGAGACCCAGTACTTC. This translates into CASSLGWTGGETQYF.

The chain is built from TRBV12-3 or TRBV12-4 and TRBJ1-6; 8 bases line up with TRBD1. The CDR3 is 19 amino acids. V lost 6 bases and J lost 0; bases outside the gene matches: 13. In DNA form, the CDR3 reads TGTGCCAGCAGATCCCGGGACAGGCCCTACAACTCCTATAATTCACCCCTCCACTTT. The encoded protein is CASRSRDRPYNSYNSPLHF.

The chain combines TRBV20-1 with TRBJ1-4; TRBD1 aligns across 9 bases. Per germline, CDR1 DFQATT and CDR2 SNEGSKA (reference sequence). This CDR3 spans 14 amino acids. Losses at the gene ends were 5 bases for V and 11 bases for J; bases not matched to a gene: 12. CDR3 sequence: CSALNPGQGGKLFF. CDR3 coding DNA: TGCAGTGCTCTTAATCCGGGACAGGGAGGGAAACTGTTTTTT.

On this clonotype itself: Sequence at one end of the junction differs from germline and may be a read error. This chain connects TRBV5-1 to TRBJ1-4, with TRBD1 matching 8 bases. Germline assignment: CDR1 SGHRS and CDR2 YFSETQ. The CDR3 runs 14 residues. CDR3 residues: CASSPGTGSEKLFF. As DNA, the CDR3 is TGTGCCAGCAGCCCCGGGACAGGTTCCGAAAAACTGTTTTTT. Based on the CDR3 plus reference TRBV5-1 and TRBJ1-4, the full variable domain is KAGVTQTPRYLIKTRGQQVTLSCSPISGHRSVSWYQQTPGQGLQFLFEYFSETQRNKGNFPGRFSGRQFSNSRSEMNVSTLELGDSALYLCASSPGTGSEKLFFGSGTQLSVL.

This clonotype was counted between two and nine times. The rearrangement joins TRBV28 to TRBJ2-5, with TRBD1 matching over 8 bases. J gave up 2 bases and V 6 bases, and 14 bases lay outside the gene matches. The germline CDR1 and CDR2 sequences are MDHEN and SYDVKM. The CDR3 loop spans 17 amino acids. The CDR3 DNA follows: TGTGCCAGCAGGTTAGAGACAGGGGTCGGTAGGCAAGAGACCCAGTACTTC. Translation: CASRLETGVGRQETQYF.

The chain combines TRBV29-1 with TRBJ2-3, with D possibly TRBD2 on 6 matching bases. Between the trimmed V and J ends, which lost 4 bases and 6 bases, there was a span of 11 bases. The germline V gene has CDR1 SQVTM and CDR2 ANQGSEA. This CDR3 is built from 12 residues. The CDR3 loop reads CSVVWDSDTQYF. Written as DNA, the CDR3 is TGCAGCGTTGTCTGGGACTCTGATACGCAGTATTTT.

In this sample, this clonotype turned up a few times. The chain employs TRBV6-6 and TRBJ2-1, with 8 positions matching TRBD2. Germline CDR1 reads MNHNY; CDR2 reads SVGAGI (reference sequence). V lost 2 bases, J lost 0 bases, and 6 bases stayed unmatched. This CDR3 has 17 residues. CDR3 DNA sequence: TGTGCCAGCAGTTACGAGAGAGGGACTAGCTCCTACAATGAGCAGTTCTTC. Translation gives CASSYERGTSSYNEQFF.

The V gene is TRBV7-2, the J gene TRBJ2-1; D is perhaps TRBD2 (5 bases). Trimming took off 4 bases at V and 6 bases at J, with 16 bases between the two ends. The CDR3 consists of 15 residues. In germline, CDR1 is SGHTA, CDR2 FQGNSA. As DNA, the CDR3 is TGTGCCAGCAGCTCTAGGACTGGCCCCCCCAATGAGCAGTTCTTC. Translating it yields CASSSRTGPPNEQFF.

The chain carries TRBV20-1 and TRBJ1-2; 7 bases are a match to TRBD1. The CDR3 totals 12 residues. Germline loops: CDR1 DFQATT, CDR2 SNEGSKA (reference sequence). V shed 5 bases and J 7 bases; nucleotides not matched to a gene: 7. The CDR3, as DNA: TGCAGTGCTCGCCGACAGGGAAGTGGCTACACCTTC. It is translated as CSARRQGSGYTF.

This chain links TRBV4-3 with TRBJ1-2, with a possible D match to TRBD1 (6 bases). CDR3 length: 15 amino acids. Trimming left V 0 bases short and J 3 bases short, with 11 bases between. Per the germline V gene, CDR1 is LGHNA and CDR2 is YSLEER. CDR3 sequence: CASSQDPRGDYGYTF. CDR3 coding DNA: TGCGCCAGCAGCCAAGATCCGAGGGGGGACTATGGCTACACCTTC.